Below, 7 T cell receptor beta chains from the same sample are listed, as sequenced in a study of T cells in Graves' hyperthyroidism and ophthalmopathy. RNA transcripts yielded amplified TCR beta CDR3 regions. The TCR CDR3 was amplified in a first-round RT-PCR using the HTBI primer set. TCRdb used MiXCR to reprocess the multiplex PCR reads, holding one entry per CDR3 protein. The sample contains about 400,000 distinct CDR3 sequences, 11% to 15% of which appear only once. Sample: blood. These receptors all stem from a man aged 50-59 years with Graves' ophthalmopathy.

This clonotype occurred a few times. The chain carries TRBV28 and TRBJ1-3; D is ambiguous. Germline CDR1 reads MDHEN; CDR2 reads SYDVKM. The CDR3 is 16 amino acids. The germline V and J ends were trimmed by 7 bases and 0 bases, with 16 bases remaining between them. The CDR3 region has the DNA TGTGCCAGCACCCGTCGCAGGCTGAGCTCTGGAAACACCATATATTTT. Translation gives CASTRRRLSSGNTIYF.

At least ten counts were recorded for this clonotype. V usage is TRBV7-8 and J usage is TRBJ2-7; unclear D gene. V was trimmed by 4 bases and J by 3 bases, leaving 10 bases between them. The CDR3 runs to 13 residues. The germline gives CDR1 SGHVS, CDR2 FQNEAQ. The CDR3 DNA follows: TGTGCCAGCAGCTACAAAACAAGCTACGAGCAGTACTTC. Translation: CASSYKTSYEQYF.

This clonotype was detected ten times or more. V and J are TRBV18 and TRBJ2-1; the match to TRBD2 covers 12 bases. Germline trimming cut 2 bases from V and 6 bases from J; bases unmatched to any gene: 8. The germline V gene has CDR1 KGHSH and CDR2 LQKENI. The CDR3 is made up of 17 amino acids. The CDR3 DNA sequence: TGTGCCAGCTCACCATCTAGCGGGAGGGCCTCGAGCAATGAGCAGTTCTTC. This sequence encodes CASSPSSGRASSNEQFF.

CDR3 in DNA: TGTGCCAGCAGTGAATCGGCAGGGGTGACTGAAGCTTTCTTT. Its protein product is CASSESAGVTEAFF. The chain uses TRBV2 and TRBJ1-1; D is possibly TRBD1 (6 bases). The ends were cut back, 2 bases at V and 5 bases at J, with 12 bases in the middle. In germline, CDR1 is SNHLY, CDR2 FYNNEI. The CDR3 is 14 residues long. Based on the CDR3 plus reference TRBV2 and TRBJ1-1, the full variable domain is EPEVTQTPSHQVTQMGQEVILRCVPISNHLYFYWYRQILGQKVEFLVSFYNNEISEKSEIFDDQFSVERPDGSNFTLKIRSTKLEDSAMYFCASSESAGVTEAFFGQGTRLTVV.

This clonotype was seen at least ten times. The CDR3 loop reads CASSLTSRADTQYF. The CDR3 DNA follows: TGTGCCAGCAGTTTAACTTCGAGAGCAGATACGCAGTATTTT. The chain carries TRBV28 and TRBJ2-3; the D is unclear. In germline, CDR1 is MDHEN, CDR2 SYDVKM. V lost 2 bases, J lost 4 bases, and 10 bases lay in between. CDR3 size: 14 residues.

This clonotype occurred many times. J is TRBJ2-3 and V is TRBV2; the match to TRBD2 covers 9 bases. J was trimmed by 4 bases and V by 6 bases; bases with no gene match: 11. Germline V lookup: CDR1 SNHLY, CDR2 FYNNEI. The CDR3 has 16 amino acids. The chain's CDR3 is CASSTSGWGGADTQYF. CDR3 DNA: TGTGCCAGCAGCACTAGCGGGTGGGGTGGCGCAGATACGCAGTATTTT.

At least ten counts were recorded for this clonotype. In DNA form, the CDR3 reads TGCGCCAGCAGCTTGGCCCCGACAGGGGTGGGCTACGAGCAGTACTTC. This translates into CASSLAPTGVGYEQYF. The chain couples TRBV5-1 to TRBJ2-7, with TRBD1 matching over 8 bases. The V gene's germline CDR1 is SGHRS and CDR2 YFSETQ. Trimming removed 0 bases from V and 3 bases from J; junction bases left unmatched: 8. CDR3 size: 16 residues.